The clone carrying this T cell receptor (beta chain) appeared many times. Germline CDR1 DFQATT, CDR2 SNEGSKA (reference sequence). The CDR3 consists of 14 residues. Trimming cost V 6 bases and J 4 bases, with 19 bases left between them. In TCRdb, the RT-PCR reads were re-called with MiXCR into one record per CDR3 protein. The sample consists of more than 500,000 distinct CDR3 sequences, over 9% of them appearing once. This sample is part of a study of response to subunit inactivated influenza vaccine. These data also formed part of another study, on T cells expressing NK-cell markers. Per that study: In generating TCR beta cDNA, 5'RACE template switching with UMIs was used.

V is TRBV20-1 and J is TRBJ2-7; weak D call: TRBD1 (6 bases). The sequencing used PBMCs from blood, collected on the day of vaccination. The receptor's source is a man aged 45-60 years who received an inactivated influenza vaccine. CDR3 nucleotides: TGCAGTGCCCCGATAAGGGACACCACTTACGAGCAGTACTTC. Its translation is CSAPIRDTTYEQYF.